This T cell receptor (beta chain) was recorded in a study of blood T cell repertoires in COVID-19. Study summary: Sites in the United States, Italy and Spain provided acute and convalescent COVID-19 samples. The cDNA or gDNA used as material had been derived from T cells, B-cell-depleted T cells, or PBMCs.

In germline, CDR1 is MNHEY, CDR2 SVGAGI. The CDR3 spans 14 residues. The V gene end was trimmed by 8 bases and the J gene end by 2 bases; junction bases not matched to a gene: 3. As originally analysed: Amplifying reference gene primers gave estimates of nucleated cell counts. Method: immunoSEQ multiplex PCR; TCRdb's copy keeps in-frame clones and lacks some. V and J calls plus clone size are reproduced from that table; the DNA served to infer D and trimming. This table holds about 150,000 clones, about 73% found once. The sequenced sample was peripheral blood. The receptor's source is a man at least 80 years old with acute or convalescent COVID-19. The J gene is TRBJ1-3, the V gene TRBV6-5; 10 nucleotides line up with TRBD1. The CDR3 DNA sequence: TGTGCCAGCGAGACAGGGGGCCCTGGAAACACCATATATTTT. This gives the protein CASETGGPGNTIYF.